This is a list of T cell receptor beta chains from one sample in a study of blood T cell repertoires in COVID-19. Using immunoSEQ multiplex PCR, the repertoire was profiled, and TCRdb retains in-frame clones only, with some absent. Found here are some 160,000 clones, 70% to 90% of them singletons; the top ten hold around 2.1%. The sequencing input was peripheral blood. These receptors were taken from a man in his forties or fifties who had recovered from COVID-19. Both conserved end residues are part of each CDR3. The D gene is left open where the match is weak. Rows give clone size only sometimes, using once, few, many, or a class for an expanded clone.

>TRBD1|TRBJ1-6|TRBV28|NA
CASSVYGTANSPLHF
TGTGCCAGCAGTGTCTACGGGACAGCGAATTCACCCCTCCACTTT
>NA|TRBJ2-5|TRBV7-9|NA
CASSPGGRETQYF
TGTGCCAGCAGCCCCGGGGGGCGGGAGACCCAGTACTTC
>TRBD1|TRBJ1-2|TRBV27|NA
CASSPPYRGRIGGYTF
TGTGCCAGCAGTCCACCATACAGGGGGCGAATAGGTGGCTACACCTTC
>TRBD1|TRBJ1-5|TRBV6-5|once
CASRQGFGNQPQHF
TGTGCCAGCAGACAGGGGTTTGGTAATCAGCCCCAGCATTTT
>TRBD2|TRBJ2-3|TRBV19|NA
CASRAPGLGTDTQYF
TGTGCCAGTAGAGCGCCGGGACTAGGAACAGATACGCAGTATTTT
>TRBD2|TRBJ2-1|TRBV13|NA
CASSPPGGNTGNEQFF
TGTGCCAGCAGCCCCCCGGGAGGGAACACCGGCAATGAGCAGTTCTTC
>TRBD1|TRBJ2-1|TRBV6-2/TRBV6-3|NA
CASSYFDRVGEQFF
TGTGCCAGCAGTTACTTTGACAGGGTCGGTGAGCAGTTCTTC
>NA|TRBJ2-2|TRBV11-3|once
CASSPRAGTNTGELFF
TGTGCCAGCAGCCCACGGGCGGGGACGAACACCGGGGAGCTGTTTTTT
>NA|TRBJ2-7|TRBV2|NA
CASSVRQGGDEQYF
TGTGCCAGCAGTGTACGGCAGGGGGGCGACGAGCAGTACTTC
>NA|TRBJ1-1|TRBV28|many
CASTSGRGRPMNTEAFF
TGTGCCAGCACCTCCGGGAGGGGCCGGCCCATGAACACTGAAGCTTTCTTT
>TRBD2|TRBJ2-1|TRBV19|NA
CASRPKGTSGIYNEQFF
TGTGCCAGTAGGCCCAAAGGGACTAGCGGGATTTACAATGAGCAGTTCTTC
>TRBD1|TRBJ1-5|TRBV5-1|NA
CASSWVGGGAEPQHF
TGCGCCAGCAGCTGGGTCGGAGGGGGCGCGGAGCCCCAGCATTTT
>TRBD2|TRBJ2-7|TRBV7-9|NA
CASSYGGLTYEQYF
TGTGCCAGCAGCTACGGGGGACTAACCTACGAGCAGTACTTC
>NA|TRBJ1-6|TRBV19|NA
CASSIGGLRESPLHF
TGTGCCAGTAGTATAGGTGGGCTTCGCGAATCACCCCTCCACTTT
>NA|TRBJ2-6|TRBV5-8|NA
CASSLPGAGANVLTF
TGTGCCAGCAGCTTGCCGGGGGCTGGGGCCAACGTCCTGACTTTC
>NA|TRBJ2-2|TRBV28|few
CASSRGLGELFF
TGTGCCAGCAGTAGGGGGTTAGGGGAGCTGTTTTTT
>TRBD1|TRBJ2-3|TRBV6-4|NA
CASKKDRGSDTQYF
TGTGCCAGCAAGAAAGACAGGGGGAGTGATACGCAGTATTTT
>TRBD2|TRBJ2-1|TRBV9|NA
CASRRLAVNEQFF
TGTGCCAGCAGGCGACTAGCGGTCAATGAGCAGTTCTTC
>NA|TRBJ1-3|TRBV7-6|NA
CASSPAGSSGNTIYF
TGTGCCAGCAGTCCCGCGGGGAGCTCTGGAAACACCATATATTTT
>NA|TRBJ2-5|TRBV11-2|NA
CASSWQETQYF
TGTGCCAGCAGCTGGCAGGAGACCCAGTACTTC
>TRBD2|TRBJ2-3|TRBV7-3|NA
CASSISGGGDTQYF
TGTGCCAGCAGCATCAGCGGGGGTGGAGATACGCAGTATTTT
>NA|TRBJ2-3|TRBV11-3|NA
CASSSAGAGAGTDTQYF
TGTGCCAGCAGCTCCGCGGGGGCGGGGGCCGGCACAGATACGCAGTATTTT
>NA|TRBJ1-1|TRBV19|NA
CASSIPAGVNTEAFF
TGTGCCAGTAGTATCCCGGCAGGGGTGAACACTGAAGCTTTCTTT
>TRBD2|TRBJ2-3|TRBV2|few
CASREYLGLAGETDTQYF
TGTGCCAGCAGAGAGTACCTGGGACTAGCGGGAGAGACAGATACGCAGTATTTT